The rows below give T cell receptor beta chains drawn from one sample of a study of vaccination effects on CD4 cells after COVID-19. Antigen specificity for these receptors is unknown. TCRdb keeps only in-frame clones here, not all; method: immunoSEQ multiplex PCR. The table records tens of thousands of clones, about 74% of them present only once. This material consisted of CD4+ T cells from PBMCs cultured without peptide, taken before COVID-19 vaccination. The receptor source for this set is a human donor who received a COVID-19 vaccine. Each CDR3 is given with its conserved first and last residue. Each record gives: V gene, J gene, clone size, CDR3 protein. Not all rows give a size; the values are once, few, many and, for expanded clones, a class.

V: TRBV9; J: TRBJ1-1; size: -; CDR3: CASSPAGHLNTEAFF
V: TRBV3-1/TRBV3-2; J: TRBJ2-3; size: -; CDR3: CASSHLRLPDTQYF
V: TRBV12-3/TRBV12-4; J: TRBJ2-3; size: -; CDR3: CASSPSGGKQYF
V: TRBV4-1; J: TRBJ2-6; size: -; CDR3: CASSLQRVGSGANVLTF
V: TRBV10-3; J: TRBJ2-1; size: -; CDR3: CAISEIEDEQFF
V: TRBV6-1; J: TRBJ1-3; size: -; CDR3: CASSDRTGPGNTIYF
V: TRBV12-3/TRBV12-4; J: TRBJ1-1; size: -; CDR3: CASSLGVTEAFF
V: TRBV9; J: TRBJ1-1; size: -; CDR3: CASSVAGNTEAFF
V: TRBV27; J: TRBJ1-2; size: -; CDR3: CASSFLGVGNYGYTF
V: TRBV7-9; J: TRBJ2-5; size: -; CDR3: CASVGNSETQYF
V: TRBV11-2; J: TRBJ1-5; size: few; CDR3: CASSLEGGDQPQHF
V: TRBV6-5; J: TRBJ1-5; size: -; CDR3: CASSYRGLNQPQHF
V: TRBV6-5; J: TRBJ2-5; size: -; CDR3: CASKGLRERETQYF
V: TRBV5-1; J: TRBJ2-5; size: -; CDR3: CASSSEGGDTTQYF
V: TRBV5-4; J: TRBJ2-5; size: -; CDR3: CASSLVTGGQETQYF
V: TRBV6-5; J: TRBJ2-5; size: -; CDR3: CASRGDLEKTQYF
V: TRBV6-5; J: TRBJ1-1; size: -; CDR3: CASNSRRGLNTEAFF
V: TRBV7-6; J: TRBJ2-5; size: few; CDR3: CASSLDSRGMGQETQYF
V: TRBV18; J: TRBJ2-2; size: once; CDR3: CASSPRVTGELFF
V: TRBV28; J: TRBJ2-5; size: -; CDR3: CASSLLTETQYF
V: TRBV9; J: TRBJ1-2; size: -; CDR3: CASSVVLKGAADDGYTF
V: TRBV5-1; J: TRBJ1-6; size: -; CDR3: CASSLGTGEDNSPLHF
V: TRBV2; J: TRBJ2-3; size: -; CDR3: CASVPLTLGDTQYF
V: TRBV5-1; J: TRBJ2-3; size: -; CDR3: CASRLTDTQYF
V: TRBV7-2; J: TRBJ1-3; size: -; CDR3: CASSLQLIGLSGNTIYF
V: TRBV18; J: TRBJ2-5; size: -; CDR3: CASSPLTGALVGQETQYF
V: TRBV2; J: TRBJ1-2; size: -; CDR3: CASSVQPNYGYTF
V: TRBV10-2; J: TRBJ1-4; size: -; CDR3: CASLSDRADEKLFF
V: TRBV7-3; J: TRBJ2-5; size: -; CDR3: CASSLTGGAWETQYF
V: TRBV24-1; J: TRBJ1-6; size: -; CDR3: CATSDFLQVPSSYNSPLHF
V: TRBV18; J: TRBJ2-2; size: -; CDR3: CASSPRQGGNTGELFF
V: TRBV2; J: TRBJ2-5; size: once; CDR3: CASTRGLGQETQYF
V: TRBV9; J: TRBJ2-1; size: once; CDR3: CASSPTGVVQIYNEQFF
V: TRBV12-3/TRBV12-4; J: TRBJ1-2; size: -; CDR3: CASGTLLNYGYTF
V: TRBV27; J: TRBJ1-2; size: -; CDR3: CASSSQGGLGGYTF
V: TRBV30; J: TRBJ2-1; size: -; CDR3: CAWSTTSGGTQPQFF
V: TRBV7-8; J: TRBJ2-3; size: few; CDR3: CASSPRTSGGPDTQYF
V: TRBV2; J: TRBJ1-6; size: -; CDR3: CASSLGLPLHF
V: TRBV6-5; J: TRBJ1-2; size: -; CDR3: CATAGYGYTF
V: TRBV30; J: TRBJ1-6; size: -; CDR3: CAWSVGQYNSPLHF
V: TRBV7-8; J: TRBJ2-1; size: -; CDR3: CASSIGQGWNEQFF
V: TRBV4-1; J: TRBJ1-5; size: -; CDR3: CASSQGQGAVSQPQHF
V: TRBV4-3; J: TRBJ2-6; size: -; CDR3: CASSLHSREVFSGANVLTF
V: TRBV19; J: TRBJ1-2; size: -; CDR3: CASSLKPGQGYGYTF
V: TRBV18; J: TRBJ2-2; size: once; CDR3: CASSPLDLAANTGELFF
V: TRBV24-1; J: TRBJ2-5; size: -; CDR3: CATSDFSRDRQTQYF
V: TRBV7-3; J: TRBJ2-1; size: -; CDR3: CASSFSGGATYNEQFF
V: TRBV18; J: TRBJ1-1; size: -; CDR3: CASSPRTSSEAFF
V: TRBV5-1; J: TRBJ2-1; size: -; CDR3: CASSLGSVTYNEQFF
V: TRBV24-1; J: TRBJ2-1; size: -; CDR3: CATSDLRDSINEQFF
V: TRBV24-1; J: TRBJ2-3; size: -; CDR3: CATSDLGDIRDTQYF
V: TRBV19; J: TRBJ1-5; size: -; CDR3: CASSIRDGNQPQHF
V: TRBV30; J: TRBJ2-5; size: -; CDR3: CAWSTYRRKETQYF
V: TRBV28; J: TRBJ2-6; size: -; CDR3: CASSSSGQSSGANVLTF